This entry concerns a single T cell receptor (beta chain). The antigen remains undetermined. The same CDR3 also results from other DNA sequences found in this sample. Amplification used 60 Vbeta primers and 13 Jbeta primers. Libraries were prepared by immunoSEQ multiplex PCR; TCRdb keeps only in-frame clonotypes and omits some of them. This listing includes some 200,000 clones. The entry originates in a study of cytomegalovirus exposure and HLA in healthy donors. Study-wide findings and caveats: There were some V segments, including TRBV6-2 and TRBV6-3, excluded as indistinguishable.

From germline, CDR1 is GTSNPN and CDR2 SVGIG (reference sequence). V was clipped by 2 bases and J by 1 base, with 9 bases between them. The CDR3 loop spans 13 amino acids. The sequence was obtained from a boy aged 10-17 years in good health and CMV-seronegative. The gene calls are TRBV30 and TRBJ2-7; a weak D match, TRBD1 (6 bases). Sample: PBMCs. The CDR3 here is CAWSPGQSYEQYF. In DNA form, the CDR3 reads TGTGCCTGGAGTCCAGGACAGTCCTACGAGCAGTACTTC.